The present T cell receptor beta chain was sequenced within a study of vaccination effects on CD4 cells after COVID-19. Findings and caveats of the study: Both infection-induced and vaccine-induced clones contracted markedly at late post-vaccination timepoints. Cross-reactivity with common cold coronaviruses was shown by only 1 of 255 vaccine-induced clones in healthy vaccinees.

Antigen-specific CD4+ T cells were expanded (with viral peptide pools) by the ViraFEST assay ahead of sequencing. Subsequent to 10 days of culture, CD4+ T cells were isolated. It was two doses of either the BNT162b2 or mRNA-1273 vaccine that participants received. Of note for this clone: Its antigen is not identified.

Trimming shortened V by 3 bases and J by 6 bases, and 9 bases separated the two germline ends. Germline loops: CDR1 LGHDT, CDR2 YNNKEL (reference sequence). This CDR3 is built from 13 residues. Clones were read by immunoSEQ multiplex PCR, and TCRdb kept only the in-frame ones, dropping some. Of around 32,000 clones in the sample, 55% to 75% were seen once. The chain has TRBV3-1 (or the pseudogene TRBV3-2) and TRBJ2-1, with D perhaps matching TRBD2 (5 bases). This sequence was found in a human donor who received a COVID-19 vaccine. Sequencing used CD4+ T cells from PBMCs cultured with HCoV-229E spike peptides, obtained after COVID-19 vaccination. The CDR3 loop is CASSQEDLNEQFF. Here the CDR3 DNA reads TGTGCCAGCAGCCAGGAGGACCTCAATGAGCAGTTCTTC.